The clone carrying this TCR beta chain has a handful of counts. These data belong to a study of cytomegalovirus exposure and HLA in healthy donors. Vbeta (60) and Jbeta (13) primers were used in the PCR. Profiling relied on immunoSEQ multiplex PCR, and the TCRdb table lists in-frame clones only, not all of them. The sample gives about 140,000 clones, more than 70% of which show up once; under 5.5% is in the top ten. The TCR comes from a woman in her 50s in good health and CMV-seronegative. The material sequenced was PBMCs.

The CDR3 is CASSLVSGGAGEQFF. The DNA for the CDR3 is TGCGCCAGCAGCTTGGTTAGCGGGGGGGCTGGGGAGCAGTTCTTC. The chain carries TRBV5-1 and TRBJ2-1; 11 bases are a match to TRBD2. Germline-derived CDR1 and CDR2 are SGHRS and YFSETQ. Unmatched junction bases numbered 6, after V lost 0 bases and J lost 10 bases. The CDR3 contains 15 residues.